The rows below give T cell receptor beta chains drawn from one sample of a study of T cell repertoires in cytomegalovirus infection. TCRdb redid the calling of the reads with MiXCR, one entry per CDR3 protein. The sample yields 70,000 to 95,000 distinct CDR3 sequences, approximately 30% seen once. No antigen has been identified for these receptors. Material: CD8+ T cells from cultured PBMCs, obtained from culture after CMV antigen stimulation. The receptors derive from a human donor in good health (CMV status not recorded). Some clones in this sample may be carry-over from other donors' samples. The CDR3 runs from the conserved cysteine through the conserved F or W. A D gene is named only where the DNA matches it firmly. Clone size is stated in some rows and not others, as once, few, many or a class when expanded.

cdr3_length: 13; j_call: TRBJ1-1; clone_size: NA; v_call: TRBV7-9; d_call: NA; cdr3_aa: CASNTGSNTEAFF; cdr3_nt: TGTGCCAGCAATACGGGGTCCAACACTGAAGCTTTCTTT
cdr3_length: 16; j_call: TRBJ2-5; clone_size: many; v_call: TRBV7-9; d_call: NA; cdr3_aa: CASRFGTLDHQETQYF; cdr3_nt: TGTGCCAGCAGATTTGGAACGCTAGACCACCAAGAGACCCAGTACTTC
cdr3_length: 17; j_call: TRBJ2-3; clone_size: few; v_call: TRBV4-1; d_call: TRBD2; cdr3_aa: CASSQGTSGDPTDTQYF; cdr3_nt: TGTGCCAGCAGCCAGGGGACTAGCGGGGATCCCACAGATACGCAGTATTTT
cdr3_length: 15; j_call: TRBJ2-7; clone_size: medium-sized; v_call: TRBV7-2; d_call: TRBD2; cdr3_aa: CASSLAGGDSYEQYF; cdr3_nt: TGTGCCAGCAGCTTAGCCGGGGGGGACTCCTACGAGCAGTACTTC
cdr3_length: 16; j_call: TRBJ1-5; clone_size: many; v_call: TRBV7-8; d_call: TRBD1; cdr3_aa: CASSLEGQLSNQPQHF; cdr3_nt: TGTGCCAGCAGCTTAGAGGGACAGTTAAGCAATCAGCCCCAGCATTTT
cdr3_length: 14; j_call: TRBJ2-7; clone_size: NA; v_call: TRBV5-4; d_call: TRBD1; cdr3_aa: CASSYGTGPYEQYF; cdr3_nt: TGTGCCAGCAGCTATGGGACAGGACCCTACGAGCAGTACTTC
cdr3_length: 12; j_call: TRBJ1-6; clone_size: NA; v_call: TRBV19; d_call: NA; cdr3_aa: CASSIGATPLHF; cdr3_nt: TGTGCCAGTAGTATAGGAGCTACACCCCTCCACTTT
cdr3_length: 16; j_call: TRBJ2-7; clone_size: many; v_call: TRBV7-8; d_call: NA; cdr3_aa: CASSFGRDVTRYEQYF; cdr3_nt: TGTGCCAGCAGCTTTGGGCGGGACGTGACCAGATACGAGCAGTACTTC
cdr3_length: 15; j_call: TRBJ2-7; clone_size: few; v_call: TRBV18; d_call: NA; cdr3_aa: CASRDEASGNYEQYF; cdr3_nt: TGTGCCAGTCGAGATGAAGCCTCAGGGAATTACGAGCAGTACTTC
cdr3_length: 16; j_call: TRBJ1-5; clone_size: NA; v_call: TRBV19; d_call: TRBD1; cdr3_aa: CASSRGGQGLNQPQHF; cdr3_nt: TGTGCCAGTAGTAGAGGGGGACAGGGCCTCAATCAGCCCCAGCATTTT
cdr3_length: 14; j_call: TRBJ1-2; clone_size: NA; v_call: TRBV4-1; d_call: NA; cdr3_aa: CASSLLGYNYGYTF; cdr3_nt: TGCGCCAGCAGCCTCTTGGGCTATAACTATGGCTACACCTTC
cdr3_length: 16; j_call: TRBJ2-3; clone_size: few; v_call: TRBV6-5; d_call: TRBD2; cdr3_aa: CASRETSGGVTDTQYF; cdr3_nt: TGTGCCAGCAGGGAAACTAGCGGGGGGGTAACAGATACGCAGTATTTT
cdr3_length: 14; j_call: TRBJ2-5; clone_size: NA; v_call: TRBV5-1; d_call: NA; cdr3_aa: CASSRDFSEETQYF; cdr3_nt: TGCGCCAGCAGCCGGGACTTCTCAGAAGAGACCCAGTACTTC
cdr3_length: 16; j_call: TRBJ1-3; clone_size: NA; v_call: TRBV29-1; d_call: TRBD1; cdr3_aa: CSVEGQGLHSGNTIYF; cdr3_nt: TGCAGCGTTGAAGGACAGGGGCTCCACTCTGGAAACACCATATATTTT
cdr3_length: 14; j_call: TRBJ2-7; clone_size: many; v_call: TRBV5-5; d_call: TRBD1; cdr3_aa: CASSLGQGRYEQYF; cdr3_nt: TGTGCCAGCAGCTTGGGACAGGGGCGGTACGAGCAGTACTTC
cdr3_length: 14; j_call: TRBJ2-3; clone_size: many; v_call: TRBV28; d_call: NA; cdr3_aa: CASSPRLGTDTQYF; cdr3_nt: TGTGCCAGCAGCCCGAGACTCGGCACAGATACGCAGTATTTT
cdr3_length: 17; j_call: TRBJ2-2; clone_size: many; v_call: TRBV11-3; d_call: TRBD1; cdr3_aa: CASSFPKTGANTGELFF; cdr3_nt: TGTGCCAGCAGCTTCCCGAAGACAGGGGCGAACACCGGGGAGCTGTTTTTT
cdr3_length: 16; j_call: TRBJ2-7; clone_size: few; v_call: TRBV27; d_call: NA; cdr3_aa: CASSLMQTGPLYEQYF; cdr3_nt: TGTGCCAGCAGTTTAATGCAGACAGGCCCCCTCTACGAGCAGTACTTC
cdr3_length: 12; j_call: TRBJ2-5; clone_size: NA; v_call: TRBV6-1; d_call: NA; cdr3_aa: CATRDLQETQYF; cdr3_nt: TGTGCCACCCGGGACTTACAAGAGACCCAGTACTTC
cdr3_length: 17; j_call: TRBJ2-1; clone_size: NA; v_call: TRBV19; d_call: TRBD1; cdr3_aa: CASSIDGTGLTYNEQFF; cdr3_nt: TGTGCCAGTAGTATAGATGGGACAGGGCTTACCTACAATGAGCAGTTCTTC
cdr3_length: 15; j_call: TRBJ2-3; clone_size: few; v_call: TRBV4-1; d_call: NA; cdr3_aa: CASSQGTPATDTQYF; cdr3_nt: TGCGCCAGCAGCCAAGGAACCCCGGCCACAGATACGCAGTATTTT
cdr3_length: 15; j_call: TRBJ1-2; clone_size: few; v_call: TRBV12-3/TRBV12-4; d_call: NA; cdr3_aa: CASSPDLGYYYGYTF; cdr3_nt: TGTGCCAGCAGTCCAGACTTAGGGTACTACTATGGCTACACCTTC
cdr3_length: 13; j_call: TRBJ1-1; clone_size: few; v_call: TRBV7-4; d_call: TRBD1; cdr3_aa: CASSLAGQGVCFF; cdr3_nt: TGTGCCAGCAGCTTAGCGGGACAGGGAGTGTGTTTCTTT
cdr3_length: 16; j_call: TRBJ1-4; clone_size: few; v_call: TRBV28; d_call: NA; cdr3_aa: CASSFLTDATNEKLFF; cdr3_nt: TGTGCCAGCAGTTTCCTTACGGACGCAACTAATGAAAAACTGTTTTTT
cdr3_length: 14; j_call: TRBJ1-1; clone_size: NA; v_call: TRBV28; d_call: NA; cdr3_aa: CASSLLGWGTEAFF; cdr3_nt: TGTGCCAGCAGTTTATTAGGCTGGGGGACTGAAGCTTTCTTT
cdr3_length: 15; j_call: TRBJ2-1; clone_size: NA; v_call: TRBV19; d_call: NA; cdr3_aa: CASSLTPRLGNEQFF; cdr3_nt: TGTGCCAGTAGTCTAACACCTCGGCTCGGCAATGAGCAGTTCTTC
cdr3_length: 16; j_call: TRBJ2-2; clone_size: few; v_call: TRBV7-6; d_call: TRBD2; cdr3_aa: CASSPSRGTNTGELFF; cdr3_nt: TGTGCCAGCAGCCCGTCGCGGGGGACGAACACCGGGGAGCTGTTTTTT
cdr3_length: 16; j_call: TRBJ2-2; clone_size: NA; v_call: TRBV9; d_call: TRBD1; cdr3_aa: CASSAQDRAATGELFF; cdr3_nt: TGTGCCAGCAGCGCCCAGGACAGGGCGGCCACCGGGGAGCTGTTTTTT
cdr3_length: 13; j_call: TRBJ1-1; clone_size: NA; v_call: TRBV5-5; d_call: NA; cdr3_aa: CASSLEADTEAFF; cdr3_nt: TGTGCCAGCAGCTTGGAGGCAGACACTGAAGCTTTCTTT
cdr3_length: 18; j_call: TRBJ1-2; clone_size: few; v_call: TRBV7-8; d_call: NA; cdr3_aa: CASSLVYREETPLYGYTF; cdr3_nt: TGTGCCAGCAGCTTAGTCTACCGGGAAGAAACCCCCCTCTATGGCTACACCTTC
cdr3_length: 16; j_call: TRBJ1-6; clone_size: many; v_call: TRBV7-8; d_call: TRBD1; cdr3_aa: CASSLWTGMGYSPLHF; cdr3_nt: TGTGCCAGCAGCTTATGGACAGGGATGGGTTATTCACCCCTCCACTTT
cdr3_length: 12; j_call: TRBJ2-2; clone_size: NA; v_call: TRBV6-1; d_call: NA; cdr3_aa: CASLRGTGELFF; cdr3_nt: TGTGCCAGCCTGCGTGGCACCGGGGAGCTGTTTTTT